This T cell receptor beta chain was captured in a study of vaccination effects on CD4 cells after COVID-19. Method: immunoSEQ multiplex PCR; TCRdb's copy keeps in-frame clones and lacks some. The repertoire has 67,000 or so clones, around 72% of them found once; the top ten carry about 4%. Pools of viral peptides were used by the ViraFEST assay to expand antigen-specific CD4+ T cells ahead of sequencing. Culture proceeded for 10 days, and CD4+ T cells were then isolated. No vaccinee had earlier SARS-CoV-2 infection, and nucleocapsid antibodies were negative. The authors replaced half the medium with IL-2 medium on days 3 and 7. With respect to this clone: The antigen is undetermined.

The sequenced sample was CD4+ T cells from PBMCs cultured with HCoV-OC43 spike peptides, obtained before COVID-19 vaccination. Documented subset: HCoV-OC43 spike overlapping peptide pool stimulation. The TCR originated in a human donor who received a COVID-19 vaccine.

CDR3 nucleotides: TGTGCCAGCAGCTTAGGCCGAGGGCGCGGGGAGACCCAGTACTTC. This codes for CASSLGRGRGETQYF. The chain couples TRBV13 to TRBJ2-5, with D possibly being TRBD2 (5 bases). Germline V gene sequence: CDR1 PRHDT, CDR2 FYEKMQ (reference sequence). CDR3 length: 15 residues. Trimming left V 0 bases short and J 5 bases short, with 13 bases between.